This T cell receptor beta chain was captured by sequencing in a study of T cells expressing NK-cell markers. TCRdb processed the 5' RACE reads again and assigns one entry to each CDR3 protein, with no DNA. The sample table sets out over 150,000 distinct CDR3 sequences. The CDR3 sequence is 13 residues long. The germline V gene has CDR1 KGHSH and CDR2 LQKENI. The V call is TRBV18, the J call TRBJ2-3; TCRdb's D call, TRBD1, is unchecked because there is no DNA. This TCR was sampled from a man aged 18 to 69 in good health. Sequenced: blood T cells: a sorted CD56 or NKG2C T cell subset, CD4+ or CD8+ T cells, or bulk PBMC T cells (not recorded which). CDR3 residues: CASSDRGIDTQYF.